One and the same sample provided the 6 T cell receptor beta chains below, sequenced in a study of fetal regulatory T cell absence and autoimmunity. Repertoires were generated with immunoSEQ multiplex PCR, while TCRdb's copy carries only in-frame clones and drops some. This sample has some 44,000 clones, with approximately 80% found just once. Sequencing input: cord blood. The source of these receptors is a newborn boy with IPEX syndrome.

J is TRBJ1-2 and V is TRBV6-5; the D is unclear. V lost 2 bases, J lost 5 bases, and 9 bases lay in between. The germline V gene encodes CDR1 MNHEY and CDR2 SVGAGI. The CDR3 is 13 amino acids. CDR3 nucleotide sequence: TGTGCCAGCAGTTACCGGCTAGGGTATGGCTACACCTTC. Its translation: CASSYRLGYGYTF.

The rearrangement uses TRBV2 and TRBJ2-1; D unclear. The V and J ends lost 4 bases and 2 bases respectively, with 15 bases between them. The CDR3 loop spans 16 amino acids. Germline V gene lookup returns CDR1 SNHLY and CDR2 FYNNEI. The CDR3 here is CASSVPRLSPYNEQFF. Here the CDR3 DNA reads TGTGCCAGCAGTGTGCCCCGACTTAGCCCCTACAATGAGCAGTTCTTC.

The chain has TRBV7-2 and TRBJ1-2; the D is unclear. The CDR3 is made up of 12 amino acids. Per the germline V gene, CDR1 is SGHTA and CDR2 is FQGNSA. Trimming removed 2 bases from V and 8 bases from J, with 9 bases in between. The CDR3 DNA follows: TGTGCCAGCAGCTTAAGGTCGGAAGGCTACACCTTC. Encoded protein: CASSLRSEGYTF.

The chain employs TRBV19 and TRBJ2-5; 8 bases match TRBD2. Germline V gives CDR1 LNHDA, CDR2 SQIVND (reference sequence). The CDR3 length is 14 residues. V shed 5 bases and J 4 bases; nucleotides not matched to a gene: 6. CDR3 DNA sequence: TGTGCCAGTAGTGTTGCGGGGGGCTCAGAGACCCAGTACTTC. It codes for CASSVAGGSETQYF.

The rearrangement joins TRBV7-9 to TRBJ1-2; D unresolved. The germline gives CDR1 SEHNR, CDR2 FQNEAQ (reference sequence). With 0 bases removed from V and 0 bases from J, the gap between germline ends came to 2 bases. The CDR3 is 13 amino acids. For the CDR3, the DNA is TGTGCCAGCAGCTTAGCCCCTAACTATGGCTACACCTTC. Translating gives CASSLAPNYGYTF.

This clone was observed once. The V call is TRBV30, the J call TRBJ1-1, with a possible D match to TRBD1 (6 bases). Germline V gene lookup returns CDR1 GTSNPN and CDR2 SVGIG (reference sequence). Trimming removed 2 bases from V and 4 bases from J, with 17 bases in between. The length of the CDR3 is 15 residues. This chain's CDR3 is CAWSHNREMGTEAFF. In nucleotides, the CDR3 is TGTGCCTGGAGTCATAACAGGGAAATGGGCACTGAAGCTTTCTTT. Full variable domain (missing parts from reference TRBV30 and TRBJ1-1): SQTIHQWPATLVQPVGSPLSLECTVEGTSNPNLYWYRQAAGRGLQLLFYSVGIGQISSEVPQNLSASRPQDRQFILSSKKLLLSDSGFYLCAWSHNREMGTEAFFGQGTRLTVV.